Listed below are T cell receptor beta chains from one sample, sequenced in a study of T cells in Graves' hyperthyroidism and ophthalmopathy. TCRdb fed the multiplex PCR reads into MiXCR, producing one record per CDR3 protein. This table holds 250,000 or so distinct CDR3 sequences, roughly 15% found once. The material sequenced was blood. The receptor source for this set is a woman between 50 and 59 years old with Graves' hyperthyroidism that later progressed to Graves' ophthalmopathy. The CDR3 runs from the conserved cysteine through the conserved F or W. The order of the fields is clone size, J gene, D gene, V gene, CDR3 DNA, CDR3 protein. A D gene is named only where the DNA matches it firmly. A row's size may be missing; if present it is once, few, many or a size class.

>NA|TRBJ1-5|NA|TRBV20-1
TGCAGTGGTGCAGGGGCAGGTCAGCCCCAGCATTTT
CSGAGAGQPQHF
>many|TRBJ2-3|TRBD2|TRBV29-1
TGCAGCGTTGAAAGGGGCCTAGCGGGAGGAGTGGATACGCAGTATTTT
CSVERGLAGGVDTQYF
>NA|TRBJ1-2|NA|TRBV5-1
TGCGCCAGCAGCTTGAGTCCGGGTAACTATGGCTACACCTTC
CASSLSPGNYGYTF
>NA|TRBJ2-3|NA|TRBV19
TGTGCCAGTAAGGTTCGGACGACAGATACGCAGTATTTT
CASKVRTTDTQYF
>many|TRBJ2-2|NA|TRBV2
TGTGCCAGCAGTGAATACAGCGCCGGGGAGCTGTTTTTT
CASSEYSAGELFF
>many|TRBJ1-5|NA|TRBV20-1
TGCAGTGCAGTCCATGGGGGGCGAACTTATCAGCCCCAGCATTTT
CSAVHGGRTYQPQHF
>few|TRBJ1-4|NA|TRBV6-1
TGTGCCAGCAGTGAAGACAGGGTGTCTGAAAAACTGTTTTTT
CASSEDRVSEKLFF
>NA|TRBJ2-5|TRBD1|TRBV2
TGTGCCAGCAGTATCACAGGGGGCCTAACCCGCCAACAAGAGACCCAGTACTTC
CASSITGGLTRQQETQYF
>few|TRBJ1-2|TRBD1|TRBV6-1
TGTGCCACCTTCCTGGGGACAGGGCTCCATCCAGACTATGGCTACACCTTC
CATFLGTGLHPDYGYTF
>NA|TRBJ2-2|NA|TRBV4-1
TGCGCCAGCAGCCCTGGCCTATTCACCGGGGAGCTGTTTTTT
CASSPGLFTGELFF
>few|TRBJ2-5|NA|TRBV6-5
TGTGCCAGCAGTTACGTTTGGTTCGACCCCAACTTC
CASSYVWFDPNF
>NA|TRBJ2-1|TRBD1|TRBV6-1
TGTGCCAGCAGGACCGGGACAGGGTCTTACAATGAGCAGTTCTTC
CASRTGTGSYNEQFF
>few|TRBJ2-1|NA|TRBV9
TGTGCCAGCAGCGTAGGGTCCGTGAACAATGAGCAGTTCTTC
CASSVGSVNNEQFF
>many|TRBJ2-7|NA|TRBV20-1
TGCAGTGAGCGGGTAGCGGAGAACTACGAGCAGTACTTC
CSERVAENYEQYF
>NA|TRBJ2-1|TRBD2|TRBV5-1
TGCGCCAGCAGCTTGGAACTAGCGGAAGGGGTAGACGAGCAGTTCTTC
CASSLELAEGVDEQFF
>many|TRBJ1-4|NA|TRBV5-1
TGCGCCAGCAGTAAGGGGACGGATGAAAAACTGTTTTTT
CASSKGTDEKLFF
>NA|TRBJ2-5|TRBD2|TRBV12-3/TRBV12-4
TGTGCCAGCAGTCGCGGGGGAGCCGCTGGGGCCCAGTACTTC
CASSRGGAAGAQYF
>many|TRBJ2-7|NA|TRBV6-1
TGTGCCAGCAGTGAACACTCCTACGAGCAGTACTTC
CASSEHSYEQYF
>NA|TRBJ1-2|NA|TRBV5-1
TGCGCCAGCAGCTTGGGGCAGGGGCCCTATGGCTACACCTTC
CASSLGQGPYGYTF
>few|TRBJ1-3|TRBD1|TRBV6-1
TGTGCCAGCAGACGACAGGGGGCCTCTGGAAACACCATATATTTT
CASRRQGASGNTIYF
>few|TRBJ1-4|NA|TRBV7-9
TGTGCCAGCAGCTTAGCCCCCAGGGAAAAACTGTTTTTT
CASSLAPREKLFF
>few|TRBJ1-2|NA|TRBV14
TGTGCCAGCGGTCCTGACCCCTATGGCTACACCTTC
CASGPDPYGYTF
>many|TRBJ1-4|NA|TRBV7-9
TGTGCCAGCAGTTTAGGCGGGGAAAAACTGTTTTTT
CASSLGGEKLFF
>few|TRBJ2-5|NA|TRBV20-1
TGCAGTGCTAGAGATGAGAGGGTGACCCAGTACTTC
CSARDERVTQYF
>many|TRBJ1-1|NA|TRBV6-1
TGTGCCAGCAGTGAAGGGAGGGGGAGGACTGAAGCTTTCTTT
CASSEGRGRTEAFF
>many|TRBJ2-1|TRBD2|TRBV10-3
TGTGCCATCAGTGAGTCGTGGGTGGCGGGAGCACGGAATGAGCAGTTCTTC
CAISESWVAGARNEQFF
>NA|TRBJ2-3|TRBD1|TRBV3-1
TGTGCCAGCAGCCGGGGGACAGGTACGCAGTATTTT
CASSRGTGTQYF
>few|TRBJ1-5|NA|TRBV20-1
TGCAGTGCTAGAGATAGAGGGGGGGGCCAGCCCCAGCATTTT
CSARDRGGGQPQHF
>NA|TRBJ2-1|NA|TRBV5-6
TGTGCCAGCAGCTTGCTTCTAGCCGAGGACTACAATGAGCAGTTCTTC
CASSLLLAEDYNEQFF
>NA|TRBJ1-5|NA|TRBV19
TGTGCCAGTAGTGGTCAGCGCCGGGCAGAGCGACAGCCCCAGCATTTT
CASSGQRRAERQPQHF
>many|TRBJ2-5|NA|TRBV18
TGTGCCAGCTCACCAAGCCGGACCAGCTACCAAGAGACCCAGTACTTC
CASSPSRTSYQETQYF
>many|TRBJ2-1|NA|TRBV10-3
TGTGCCACGAGCGGAGGGGGAAATGAGCAGTTCTTC
CATSGGGNEQFF
>many|TRBJ2-7|TRBD1|TRBV29-1
TGCAGCGTTGACACAGGGGGAAACGAGCAGTACTTC
CSVDTGGNEQYF
>many|TRBJ1-1|NA|TRBV28
TGTGCCAGCAGCTGGGACTTACAGAACACTGAAGCTTTCTTT
CASSWDLQNTEAFF
>many|TRBJ1-2|TRBD1|TRBV28
TGTGCCAGCAGCCACAGGGGGAGGACCTATGGCTACACCTTC
CASSHRGRTYGYTF